The 22 T cell receptor beta chains below were found in one sample sequenced in a study of CD8 T cells in ankylosing spondylitis. TCRdb itself ran the 5' RACE reads through MiXCR, one entry per CDR3 protein. The sample yields about 240,000 distinct CDR3 sequences, about 10% seen once. The source material was blood, either unsorted or a sorted T cell fraction (not recorded which). All receptors come from a male donor with ankylosing spondylitis or in good health (not recorded which).

This clonotype was seen at least ten times. The chain combines TRBV29-1 with TRBJ1-2; D is ambiguous. This CDR3 has 13 amino acids. CDR1 and CDR2 from the germline V gene are SQVTM and ANQGSEA. Trimming cost V 0 bases and J 2 bases, with 7 bases left between them. CDR3 coding DNA: TGCAGCGTTGAAGATCTGGGCAACTATGGCTACACCTTC. It codes for CSVEDLGNYGYTF.

This clonotype was seen repeatedly, ten times or more. J is TRBJ2-1 and V is TRBV12-3 or TRBV12-4, with D unresolved. The CDR3 spans 14 residues. Deletions cut 1 base from V and 4 bases from J, with 8 bases between. CDR3: CASSLDSAYNEQFF. CDR3 nucleotides: TGTGCCAGCAGTTTAGACAGCGCTTACAATGAGCAGTTCTTC.

In this sample, this clonotype turned up a few times. J is TRBJ2-7 and V is TRBV5-1, with D unclear. V shed 0 bases and J shed 6 bases, with 10 bases lying between them. CDR1 SGHRS and CDR2 YFSETQ come from the germline V gene. This CDR3 spans 13 amino acids. Here the CDR3 DNA reads TGCGCCAGCAGCTTGGGAGATTGGCGCGAGCAGTACTTC. Protein: CASSLGDWREQYF. The full variable domain, rest sourced from reference TRBV5-1 and TRBJ2-7, is KAGVTQTPRYLIKTRGQQVTLSCSPISGHRSVSWYQQTPGQGLQFLFEYFSETQRNKGNFPGRFSGRQFSNSRSEMNVSTLELGDSALYLCASSLGDWREQYFGPGTRLTVT.

This clonotype was observed a few times. The V and J genes are TRBV7-2 and TRBJ2-3, with a tentative D call TRBD2 (5 bases). Germline V gives CDR1 SGHTA, CDR2 FQGNSA. The CDR3 sequence is 13 residues long. V was clipped by 5 bases and J by 6 bases, with 12 bases between them. As DNA, the CDR3 is TGTGCCAGCAGCCCTTCCCCGGGGGATACGCAGTATTTT. Translating gives CASSPSPGDTQYF.

This clonotype appeared many times. V and J are TRBV4-1 and TRBJ2-1; D may be TRBD2 (5 bases). Between the trimmed V and J ends, which lost 4 bases and 4 bases, there was a span of 17 bases. Germline values: CDR1 MGHRA, CDR2 YSYEKL. The CDR3 is 16 amino acids. As DNA, the CDR3 is TGCGCCAGCAGCCCTTCCACGACCGAGGGATACAATGAGCAGTTCTTC. Translated: CASSPSTTEGYNEQFF.

The chain uses TRBV2 and TRBJ2-2, with TRBD2 matching over 10 bases. In germline, CDR1 is SNHLY, CDR2 FYNNEI. The CDR3 has 15 residues. The ends lost 6 bases at V and 2 bases at J; junction bases unmatched: 3. The CDR3 sequence is CASRWTSGNTGELFF. For the CDR3, the DNA is TGTGCCAGCAGATGGACTAGCGGTAACACCGGGGAGCTGTTTTTT. Drawing the rest from reference TRBV2 and TRBJ2-2, the complete variable domain is EPEVTQTPSHQVTQMGQEVILRCVPISNHLYFYWYRQILGQKVEFLVSFYNNEISEKSEIFDDQFSVERPDGSNFTLKIRSTKLEDSAMYFCASRWTSGNTGELFFGEGSRLTVL.

This clonotype was detected many times. V gene TRBV6-1 combines with J gene TRBJ2-5, with 8 bases matching TRBD2. The V and J ends lost 2 bases and 12 bases, in that order; junction bases with no gene match: 14. The germline CDR1 and CDR2 sequences are MNHNS and SASEGT. CDR3 length equals 15 residues. CDR3 region: CASSEISGASRAKYF. CDR3 nucleotides: TGTGCCAGCAGTGAAATTAGCGGGGCTAGTCGGGCGAAGTACTTC.

This clonotype was found many times. The V gene is TRBV13, the J gene TRBJ2-1; 15 nucleotides match TRBD2. The V segment lost 6 bases and the J segment 3 bases; nucleotides outside the gene matches: 9. Germline CDR1 reads PRHDT; CDR2 reads FYEKMQ (reference sequence). This CDR3 comprises 18 residues. Written as DNA, the CDR3 is TGTGCCAGCAGTCCCGGACTAGCGGGAGGGCTTCTCTACAATGAGCAGTTCTTC. Its protein product is CASSPGLAGGLLYNEQFF. Using reference TRBV13 and TRBJ2-1 for the parts outside the CDR3, the full variable domain is AAGVIQSPRHLIKEKRETATLKCYPIPRHDTVYWYQQGPGQDPQFLISFYEKMQSDKGSIPDRFSAQQFSDYHSELNMSSLELGDSALYFCASSPGLAGGLLYNEQFFGPGTRLTVL.

The chain couples TRBV7-9 to TRBJ2-1, with 8 bases aligning to TRBD1. Germline lookup yields CDR1 SEHNR and CDR2 FQNEAQ (reference sequence). Trimming took 5 bases from V and 4 from J; bases not matched to a gene: 10. The CDR3 sequence is 16 residues long. The CDR3 bases are TGTGCCAGCAGCCCTCGATCACAGGGGGGATACAATGAGCAGTTCTTC. It codes for CASSPRSQGGYNEQFF.

Turning to this clonotype: One junction end does not reproduce the germline sequence, and a read error may be involved. This chain connects TRBV7-2 to TRBJ2-7; maybe TRBD2 (5 bases). The CDR3 has 15 residues. The germline CDR1 and CDR2 sequences are SGHTA and FQGNSA. This chain's CDR3 is CASSSSPGSTYEQSF. The CDR3 DNA sequence: TGTGCCAGCAGCTCATCACCGGGGTCGACTTACGAGCAGTCCTTC.

Many counts were recorded for this clonotype. The chain carries TRBV5-1 and TRBJ2-1; D is possibly TRBD1 (5 bases). Trimming stripped 4 bases from V and 3 bases from J, with 14 bases between. The germline V gene encodes CDR1 SGHRS and CDR2 YFSETQ. This CDR3 comprises 15 residues. In DNA, the CDR3 is TGCGCCAGCAGCCCCAGGGATTCCTTCTACAATGAGCAGTTCTTC. Translating it yields CASSPRDSFYNEQFF.

This clonotype was detected ten times or more. The CDR3 sequence is CASSFGGEGNQPQHF. The CDR3, as DNA: TGCGCCAGCAGCTTTGGAGGGGAGGGGAATCAGCCCCAGCATTTT. V and J are TRBV5-1 and TRBJ1-5; maybe TRBD1 (5 bases). V was shortened by 2 bases and J by 4 bases, with 13 bases between the two germline ends. CDR3 length: 15 amino acids. Per the germline V gene, CDR1 is SGHRS and CDR2 is YFSETQ.

This clonotype appeared many times. The chain joins TRBV12-3 or TRBV12-4 to TRBJ1-1; a weak D match, TRBD1 (6 bases). The CDR3 is made up of 14 amino acids. Trimming removed 1 base at V and 6 bases at J, with 12 bases between. CDR3 DNA: TGTGCCAGCAGTTTAGGGATACAGGGAGCTGAAGCTTTCTTT. Protein sequence: CASSLGIQGAEAFF.

This clonotype was detected many times. This chain connects TRBV25-1 to TRBJ2-1; perhaps TRBD1 as D (6 bases). CDR1 is MGHDK and CDR2 is SYGVNS in the germline V gene. The germline V and J ends were trimmed by 3 bases and 6 bases, with 18 bases remaining between them. The CDR3 is made up of 16 amino acids. The CDR3: CASSDQGRGTFNEQFF. In nucleotides, the CDR3 is TGTGCCAGCAGTGACCAGGGGCGAGGAACCTTCAATGAGCAGTTCTTC.

This clonotype was observed many times. Germline and junction disagree at one end, which may indicate a read error. The chain recombines TRBV20-1 with TRBJ2-4; D is undetermined. The CDR3 extends over 9 amino acids. Per germline, CDR1 DFQATT and CDR2 SNEGSKA (reference sequence). The CDR3 is CSASPGRQF. The CDR3 DNA is TGCAGTGCTAGCCCCGGGCGTCAGTTC.

This clonotype was seen ten or more times. This sequence joins TRBV21-1 and TRBJ2-5; the D call TRBD2 from the table was never checked on the DNA. TRBV21-1 is noted as a pseudogene. The CDR3 has 17 residues. The DNA for the CDR3 is TGTGCCAGCAGCAAACTAAGCGAGCGGGCTCTCCGGGAGACCCAGTACTTC. It specifies CASSKLSERALRETQYF.

This clonotype has a count of ten or more. J is TRBJ2-7 and V is TRBV5-6, with 9 bases aligning to TRBD2. The CDR3 contains 16 residues. Per the germline V gene, CDR1 is SGHDT and CDR2 is YYEEEE. J was trimmed by 3 bases and V by 4 bases; bases with no gene match: 11. The CDR3 sequence: CASSTETSGFYYEQYF. The CDR3 region has the DNA TGTGCCAGCAGCACGGAGACTAGCGGATTCTACTACGAGCAGTACTTC. Using reference TRBV5-6 and TRBJ2-7 for the parts outside the CDR3, the full variable domain is DAGVTQSPTHLIKTRGQQVTLRCSPKSGHDTVSWYQQALGQGPQFIFQYYEEEERQRGNFPDRFSGHQFPNYSSELNVNALLLGDSALYLCASSTETSGFYYEQYFGPGTRLTVT.

This clonotype was recorded a few times. CDR3 region: CASSLAYGQSSYEQYF. As DNA, the CDR3 is TGTGCCAGCAGCTTAGCCTACGGACAGAGCTCCTACGAGCAGTACTTC. The chain couples TRBV7-9 to TRBJ2-7, with D possibly TRBD1 on 6 matching bases. Trimming pared 0 bases from V and 0 bases from J, leaving 12 bases between. Germline V gives CDR1 SEHNR, CDR2 FQNEAQ (reference sequence). This CDR3 has 16 residues.

Comment on this clonotype: This may be a read error, as it is one base from a much larger clone. The chain carries TRBV20-1 and TRBJ2-7, with D perhaps TRBD1 (6 bases). CDR3 length equals 14 residues. The germline V gene encodes CDR1 DFQATT and CDR2 SNEGSKA (reference sequence). V was cut by 5 bases and J by 3 bases, with 17 bases left in between. The CDR3 nucleotides read TGCAGTGCTGGACGGACAGAGAGCTTCTACGAGCAGTACTTC. This sequence encodes CSAGRTESFYEQYF.

This clonotype has ten or more counts. CDR3 nucleotides: TGCAGCGCCTGGGGGACGGAAACCCAGTACTTC. Its protein is CSAWGTETQYF. The chain has TRBV29-1 and TRBJ2-4; perhaps D is TRBD1 or TRBD2 (5 bases each). The CDR3 consists of 11 residues. V was cut by 7 bases and J by 13 bases, with 17 bases left in between. Germline V gene data show CDR1 as SQVTM and CDR2 as ANQGSEA.

The DNA for the CDR3 is TGCGCCAGCAGTGAGTCGGGGGGTCCTGGCAATCAGCCCCAGCATTTT. This codes for CASSESGGPGNQPQHF. The chain employs TRBV10-1 and TRBJ1-5; D is perhaps TRBD1 (5 bases). The CDR3 length is 16 residues. V gave up 0 bases and J gave up 2 bases, with 11 bases separating them. Germline assignment: CDR1 WNHNN and CDR2 SYGVQD (reference sequence).

This clonotype turned up a few times. V gene TRBV5-6 combines with J gene TRBJ2-7; tentatively, D is TRBD1 (6 bases). The germline V gene encodes CDR1 SGHDT and CDR2 YYEEEE. The CDR3 runs 12 residues. V shed 3 bases and J shed 3 bases, with 7 bases lying between them. The CDR3 protein is CASSWDNYEQYF. The CDR3 coding sequence is TGTGCCAGCAGCTGGGACAACTACGAGCAGTACTTC.